These 32 T cell receptor beta chains originate from one sample sequenced in a study of blood T cell repertoires in COVID-19. Assay used: immunoSEQ multiplex PCR; TCRdb lists only in-frame clones, some missing. The data contain a few hundred thousand clones, roughly 88% of them seen just once; the ten biggest clones take up about 2%. The source material was peripheral blood. The receptors shown here come from a man between 40 and 49 years old who had recovered from COVID-19.

The J gene is TRBJ2-5, the V gene TRBV19; possible D gene TRBD1, 6 bases. Looked up from germline, CDR1 is LNHDA and CDR2 is SQIVND (reference sequence). Trimming left V 3 bases short and J 6 bases short, with 8 bases between. The CDR3 is 12 amino acids. The CDR3 DNA reads as TGTGCCAGTAGTATCAGGGGAAAGACCCAGTACTTC. Its translation is CASSIRGKTQYF. Full variable domain (remainder filled in from reference TRBV19 and TRBJ2-5): DGGITQSPKYLFRKEGQNVTLSCEQNLNHDAMYWYRQDPGQGLRLIYYSQIVNDFQKGDIAEGYSVSREKKESFPLTVTSAQKNPTAFYLCASSIRGKTQYFGPGTRLLVL.

This chain uses TRBV21-1 with TRBJ2-1; TRBD2, the table's D call, lacks a check against the DNA. TRBV21-1 is marked as a pseudogene. The CDR3 has 19 amino acids. The CDR3 DNA sequence: TGTGCCAGCAGCAACCGGGGGCTAGCGGGCGTTAGCTCCTACAATGAGCAGTTCTTC. Translation gives CASSNRGLAGVSSYNEQFF.

As regards this clone: Additional DNA sequences in this sample encode the identical CDR3. The chain recombines TRBV3-1 (or the pseudogene TRBV3-2) with TRBJ1-2; the D gene is possibly TRBD1 (5 bases). Trimming shortened V by 1 base and J by 8 bases, and 5 bases separated the two germline ends. This CDR3 contains 11 residues. Germline V lookup: CDR1 LGHDT, CDR2 YNNKEL (reference sequence). CDR3 protein: CASSQGGGYTF. Written as DNA, the CDR3 is TGTGCCAGCAGCCAAGGGGGCGGCTACACCTTC.

J is TRBJ2-2 and V is TRBV7-8; 11 bases line up with TRBD2. With 5 bases clipped from V and 6 bases from J, the junction kept 5 bases outside the gene matches. This CDR3 is 15 amino acids long. In germline, CDR1 is SGHVS, CDR2 FQNEAQ. The CDR3 sequence is CASSRSGGAAGELFF. CDR3 DNA sequence: TGTGCCAGCAGCCGTAGCGGGGGGGCTGCCGGGGAGCTGTTTTTT. The whole variable domain, remainder taken from reference TRBV7-8 and TRBJ2-2, is GAGVSQSPRYKVAKRGQDVALRCDPISGHVSLFWYQQALGQGPEFLTYFQNEAQLDKSGLPSDRFFAERPEGSVSTLKIQRTQQEDSAVYLCASSRSGGAAGELFFGEGSRLTVL.

The chain carries TRBV27 and TRBJ2-1; 10 bases match TRBD1. Germline lookup yields CDR1 MNHEY and CDR2 SMNVEV (reference sequence). CDR3 length equals 15 residues. Losses at the gene ends were 6 bases for V and 4 bases for J; bases not matched to a gene: 6. DNA for the CDR3: TGTGCCAGCAGCCCCGACAGGGGGCTGTACAATGAGCAGTTCTTC. The encoded protein is CASSPDRGLYNEQFF.

V and J are TRBV3-1 (or the pseudogene TRBV3-2) and TRBJ2-1; D gene uncertain. The CDR3 totals 16 residues. Trimming pared 6 bases from V and 0 bases from J, leaving 15 bases between. Germline V gene lookup returns CDR1 LGHDT and CDR2 YNNKEL (reference sequence). The CDR3 region is CASSPGRTSSYNEQFF. In DNA form, the CDR3 reads TGTGCCAGCAGTCCAGGCCGCACGAGCTCCTACAATGAGCAGTTCTTC.

The V and J genes are TRBV6-2 or TRBV6-3 and TRBJ1-5; 7 bases match TRBD1. Losses at the gene ends were 6 bases for V and 2 bases for J; bases not matched to a gene: 7. The length of the CDR3 is 15 residues. Germline-derived CDR1 and CDR2 are MNHEY and SVGEGT. CDR3 residues: CASSPDGQGNQPQHF. The CDR3 DNA sequence: TGTGCCAGCAGCCCCGATGGACAGGGCAATCAGCCCCAGCATTTT.

Comments on this clone: The same CDR3 also results from other DNA sequences found in this sample. V usage is TRBV7-2 and J usage is TRBJ1-2; 10 bases line up with TRBD1. The junction had 5 bases not matched to a gene; V was cut back by 6 bases and J by 4 bases. CDR3 size: 14 residues. The germline V gene encodes CDR1 SGHTA and CDR2 FQGNSA. The chain's CDR3 is CASSSGTGVYGYTF. In DNA form, the CDR3 reads TGTGCCAGCAGTTCCGGGACAGGGGTCTATGGCTACACCTTC.

This chain links TRBV30 with TRBJ2-3; TRBD2 aligns across 8 bases. J gave up 3 bases and V 4 bases, and 3 bases lay outside the gene matches. CDR1 is GTSNPN, CDR2 SVGIG, per germline (reference sequence). The CDR3 extends over 13 amino acids. The chain's CDR3 is CAWTGGGTDTQYF. As DNA, the CDR3 is TGTGCCTGGACGGGGGGGGGAACAGATACGCAGTATTTT.

The chain is built from TRBV27 and TRBJ1-2; 7 bases line up with TRBD1. Germline CDR1 reads MNHEY; CDR2 reads SMNVEV (reference sequence). CDR3 length: 12 residues. V shed 5 bases and J 5 bases; nucleotides not matched to a gene: 2. The CDR3 here is CASSPGGYGYTF. CDR3 DNA sequence: TGTGCCAGCAGTCCAGGGGGGTATGGCTACACCTTC.

The chain couples TRBV18 to TRBJ2-1; 10 positions agree with TRBD2. V trimming: 0 bases; J trimming: 10 bases; junction bases outside the gene matches: 6. This CDR3 region has 15 residues. CDR1 and CDR2 (germline): KGHSH, LQKENI. The CDR3 DNA sequence: TGTGCCAGCTCACCACCGTTAGCGGGGGGCGGAGAGCAGTTCTTC. Its protein is CASSPPLAGGGEQFF. Supplemented by reference TRBV18 and TRBJ2-1, the full variable domain reads NAGVMQNPRHLVRRRGQEARLRCSPMKGHSHVYWYRQLPEEGLKFMVYLQKENIIDESGMPKERFSAEFPKEGPSILRIQQVVRGDSAAYFCASSPPLAGGGEQFFGPGTRLTVL.

This clone was recorded only once. This chain uses TRBV30 with TRBJ2-7; D gene ambiguous. CDR3 length equals 11 residues. V was cut by 2 bases and J by 6 bases, with 8 bases left in between. Germline CDR1 is GTSNPN and CDR2 is SVGIG (reference sequence). The chain's CDR3 is CAWSNYVEQYF. The CDR3 bases are TGTGCCTGGAGTAACTATGTCGAGCAGTACTTC.

The chain has TRBV6-2 or TRBV6-3 and TRBJ2-7; D may be TRBD2 (6 bases). CDR3 length: 21 residues. Germline loops: CDR1 MNHEY, CDR2 SVGEGT. V was pared by 5 bases and J by 3 bases, with 35 bases between. The CDR3 nucleotides are TGTGCCAGCAGTGCACGAGACGAAACTTTCCTAGCGTCTTGGGGTAGCTACGAGCAGTACTTC. Protein: CASSARDETFLASWGSYEQYF.

The chain carries TRBV7-9 and TRBJ1-2, with 11 bases that match TRBD1. With 6 bases clipped from V and 4 bases from J, the junction kept 7 bases outside the gene matches. CDR1 is SEHNR, CDR2 FQNEAQ, per germline (reference sequence). The CDR3 runs 15 residues. CDR3 amino acids: CASRTGQGAVYGYTF. CDR3 coding DNA: TGTGCCAGCAGAACCGGACAGGGGGCAGTCTATGGCTACACCTTC.

This clone was found a few times. The gene calls are TRBV2 and TRBJ2-1; D is unresolved. CDR3 length: 11 residues. V was pared by 4 bases and J by 6 bases, with 4 bases between. Germline V gene data show CDR1 as SNHLY and CDR2 as FYNNEI. The CDR3 here is CASSAFNEQFF. DNA of the CDR3: TGTGCCAGCAGTGCTTTCAATGAGCAGTTCTTC.

This chain links TRBV6-5 with TRBJ1-2, with TRBD1 matching 9 bases. The junction had 7 bases not matched to a gene; V was cut back by 2 bases and J by 3 bases. Germline V CDR1 and CDR2: MNHEY, SVGAGI. The CDR3 spans 16 residues. The CDR3 loop reads CASSYQGTGGDYGYTF. The CDR3 coding sequence is TGTGCCAGCAGTTACCAGGGAACAGGGGGCGACTATGGCTACACCTTC.

The gene calls are TRBV5-4 and TRBJ2-7, with 9 bases that match TRBD1. The CDR3 totals 14 residues. Germline CDR1 SGHNT, CDR2 YYREEE (reference sequence). The J segment lost 3 bases and the V segment lost 2 bases, leaving 3 bases of the junction unmatched. In DNA, the CDR3 is TGTGCCAGCAGCTTAGGACAGGGGATCTACGAGCAGTACTTC. Translation: CASSLGQGIYEQYF.

The chain employs TRBV20-1 and TRBJ2-1, with D maybe TRBD2 (6 bases). The CDR3 is made up of 11 amino acids. Per germline, CDR1 DFQATT and CDR2 SNEGSKA (reference sequence). V shed 2 bases and J shed 14 bases, with 13 bases lying between them. The CDR3 coding sequence is TGCAGTGCTAGATTATACGGGGGAGAGTTCTTC. It codes for CSARLYGGEFF.

J is TRBJ2-5 and V is TRBV19, with 8 bases lining up with TRBD1. The CDR3 loop spans 13 amino acids. CDR1 and CDR2 (germline): LNHDA, SQIVND (reference sequence). Unmatched junction bases numbered 3, after V lost 4 bases and J lost 5 bases. The CDR3 coding sequence is TGTGCCAGTAGTAATACAGGGGGGGAGACCCAGTACTTC. It encodes CASSNTGGETQYF.

This clone was seen a single time. This chain connects TRBV30 to TRBJ1-1; D is uncertain. The V and J ends lost 5 bases and 1 base respectively, with 5 bases between them. CDR1 and CDR2 from the germline V gene are GTSNPN and SVGIG (reference sequence). The CDR3 totals 11 residues. CDR3 sequence reads: CAWLRNTEAFF. For the CDR3, the DNA is TGTGCCTGGCTCAGGAACACTGAAGCTTTCTTT.

The rearrangement uses TRBV6-5 and TRBJ2-2, with unresolved D. The germline CDR1 and CDR2 sequences are MNHEY and SVGAGI. V shed 3 bases and J shed 6 bases, with 5 bases lying between them. The CDR3 sequence is 12 residues long. The CDR3 reads CASSYQSGELFF. The CDR3 DNA sequence: TGTGCCAGCAGTTATCAGTCCGGGGAGCTGTTTTTT.

The rearrangement links TRBV11-2 to TRBJ2-1; a possible D gene is TRBD2 (6 bases). V lost 5 bases to trimming and J lost 5 bases, with 16 bases between them. CDR3 length equals 15 residues. CDR1 and CDR2 (germline): SGHAT, FQNNGV. The CDR3 loop reads CASSAPAGLNNEQFF. CDR3 nucleotide sequence: TGTGCCAGCAGCGCCCCCGCGGGGCTTAACAATGAGCAGTTCTTC.

This rearrangement joins TRBV6-5 to TRBJ2-7; D possibly corresponds to TRBD1 (6 bases). Trimming took off 6 bases at V and 1 base at J, with 10 bases between the two ends. CDR1 is MNHEY and CDR2 is SVGAGI in the germline V gene. The CDR3 covers 13 residues. CDR3 in amino acids: CASSFRGSYEQYF. As DNA, the CDR3 is TGTGCCAGCAGCTTCAGGGGATCCTACGAGCAGTACTTC.

This sequence joins TRBV19 and TRBJ2-2; D remains ambiguous. Trimming shortened V by 3 bases and J by 4 bases, and 15 bases separated the two germline ends. Germline CDR1 and CDR2: LNHDA and SQIVND (reference sequence). There are 16 residues in the CDR3. The CDR3 region has the DNA TGTGCCAGTAGTATTAACGCCCTAATCGCCACCGGGGAGCTGTTTTTT. Its translation: CASSINALIATGELFF.

V is TRBV6-2 or TRBV6-3 and J is TRBJ1-3; D is unclear. Trimming stripped 0 bases from V and 4 bases from J, with 16 bases between. Germline loops: CDR1 MNHEY, CDR2 SVGEGT. There are 17 residues in the CDR3. In nucleotides, the CDR3 is TGTGCCAGCAGTTACTCCCTGGGAGACTCGCGAGGAAACACCATATATTTT. Translating gives CASSYSLGDSRGNTIYF.

V is TRBV4-3 and J is TRBJ2-3; D remains unclear. Per germline, CDR1 LGHNA and CDR2 YSLEER. There are 13 residues in the CDR3. Deletions cut 0 bases from V and 4 bases from J, with 5 bases between. CDR3: CASSQDQADTQYF. The CDR3 nucleotides read TGCGCCAGCAGCCAAGATCAGGCAGATACGCAGTATTTT.

The chain recombines TRBV25-1 with TRBJ1-1; tentative D call: TRBD1 (5 bases). Looked up from germline, CDR1 is MGHDK and CDR2 is SYGVNS. This CDR3 comprises 14 residues. The V end lost 0 bases, the J end lost 3 bases, and 8 bases lay between the germline ends. CDR3 DNA: TGTGCCAGCAGTGAATACGGGGGGTACACTGAAGCTTTCTTT. It codes for CASSEYGGYTEAFF.

The CDR3 is CASGTAQNSPLHF. As DNA, the CDR3 is TGTGCCAGCGGCACAGCTCAGAATTCACCCCTCCACTTT. The rearrangement uses TRBV5-4 and TRBJ1-6; D unresolved. Trimming removed 7 bases from V and 7 bases from J, with 12 bases in between. In germline, CDR1 is SGHNT, CDR2 YYREEE (reference sequence). The CDR3 is 13 residues long.

The chain employs TRBV5-1 and TRBJ2-5; D unresolved. The CDR3 is made up of 12 amino acids. Trimming removed 0 bases from V and 5 bases from J, with 5 bases in between. CDR1 and CDR2 (germline): SGHRS, YFSETQ. CDR3 nucleotides: TGCGCCAGCAGCTTGGCCGGGGAGACCCAGTACTTC. Translation: CASSLAGETQYF.

On this clone itself: Additional DNA sequences in this sample encode the identical CDR3. The chain joins TRBV12-3 or TRBV12-4 to TRBJ1-1; D is uncertain. Trimming cost V 3 bases and J 0 bases, with 5 bases left between them. This CDR3 contains 13 residues. The CDR3 DNA sequence: TGTGCCAGCAGTTTGTCGTTGAACACTGAAGCTTTCTTT. Translated, it gives CASSLSLNTEAFF.

The chain couples TRBV5-4 to TRBJ2-7, with D perhaps TRBD1 (7 bases). Trimming pared 4 bases from V and 5 bases from J, leaving 19 bases between. The CDR3 spans 15 residues. Germline loops: CDR1 SGHNT, CDR2 YYREEE (reference sequence). CDR3 loop: CASSPRRRGHDEQYF. The DNA of the CDR3 is TGTGCCAGCAGCCCCCGCCGGAGGGGGCACGACGAGCAGTACTTC.

V is TRBV6-2 or TRBV6-3 and J is TRBJ2-2, with TRBD2 identical over 11 bases. The CDR3 has 16 amino acids. Looked up from germline, CDR1 is MNHEY and CDR2 is SVGEGT. V lost 6 bases, J lost 4 bases, and 7 bases stayed unmatched. The CDR3 coding sequence is TGTGCCAGCAGCCGACCGGGACTAGCGGTCACCGGGGAGCTGTTTTTT. Translated, it gives CASSRPGLAVTGELFF.